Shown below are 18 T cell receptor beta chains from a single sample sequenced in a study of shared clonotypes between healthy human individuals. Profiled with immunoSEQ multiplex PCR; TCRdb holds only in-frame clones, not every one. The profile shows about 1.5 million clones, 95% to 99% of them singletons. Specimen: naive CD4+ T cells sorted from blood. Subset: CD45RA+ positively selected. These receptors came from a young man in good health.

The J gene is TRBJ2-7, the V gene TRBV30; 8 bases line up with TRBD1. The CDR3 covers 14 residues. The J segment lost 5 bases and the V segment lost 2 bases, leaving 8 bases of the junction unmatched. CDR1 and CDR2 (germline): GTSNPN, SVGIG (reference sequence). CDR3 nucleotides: TGTGCCTGGAGTTTATCCGACAGGGGCCACGAGCAGTACTTC. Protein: CAWSLSDRGHEQYF.

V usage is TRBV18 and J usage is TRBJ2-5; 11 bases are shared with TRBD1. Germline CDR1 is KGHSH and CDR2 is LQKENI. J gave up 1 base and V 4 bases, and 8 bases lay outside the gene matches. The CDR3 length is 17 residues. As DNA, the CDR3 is TGTGCCAGCTCACTTAGGCCGGGACAGGGGGTCCAAGAGACCCAGTACTTC. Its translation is CASSLRPGQGVQETQYF.

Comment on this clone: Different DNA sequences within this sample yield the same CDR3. CDR3 residues: CASSYSTAYEQYF. Here the CDR3 DNA reads TGTGCCAGCAGTTACTCCACTGCCTACGAGCAGTACTTC. The genes are TRBV6-5 and TRBJ2-7, with D hard to call. Trimming cost V 0 bases and J 2 bases, with 5 bases left between them. Germline CDR1 and CDR2: MNHEY and SVGAGI. This CDR3 contains 13 residues.

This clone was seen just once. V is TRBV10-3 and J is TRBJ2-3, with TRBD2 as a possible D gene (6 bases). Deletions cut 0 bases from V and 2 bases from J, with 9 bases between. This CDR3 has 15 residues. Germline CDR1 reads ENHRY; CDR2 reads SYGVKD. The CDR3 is CAISESGLYTDTQYF. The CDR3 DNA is TGTGCCATCAGTGAGTCGGGACTGTACACAGATACGCAGTATTTT.

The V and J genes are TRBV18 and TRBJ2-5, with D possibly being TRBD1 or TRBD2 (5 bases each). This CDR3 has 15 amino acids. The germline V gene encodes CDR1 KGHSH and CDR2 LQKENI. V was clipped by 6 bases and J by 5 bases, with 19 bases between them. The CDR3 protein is CASSPREGRQETQYF. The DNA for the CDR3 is TGTGCCAGCTCTCCTCGAGAGGGGCGACAGGAGACCCAGTACTTC.

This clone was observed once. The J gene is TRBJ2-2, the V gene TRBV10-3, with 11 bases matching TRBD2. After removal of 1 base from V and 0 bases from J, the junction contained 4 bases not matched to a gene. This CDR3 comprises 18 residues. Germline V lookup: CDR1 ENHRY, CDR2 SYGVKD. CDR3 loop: CAISELGTSGANTGELFF. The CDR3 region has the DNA TGTGCCATCAGTGAGTTGGGGACTAGCGGAGCGAACACCGGGGAGCTGTTTTTT.

This chain's CDR3 is CASTFTGYQPQHF. The CDR3, as DNA: TGTGCCAGCACGTTTACAGGTTATCAGCCCCAGCATTTT. This chain uses TRBV28 with TRBJ1-5; D possibly corresponds to TRBD1 (5 bases). The CDR3 runs to 13 residues. Between the trimmed V and J ends, which lost 7 bases and 5 bases, there was a span of 12 bases. Germline CDR1 reads MDHEN; CDR2 reads SYDVKM.

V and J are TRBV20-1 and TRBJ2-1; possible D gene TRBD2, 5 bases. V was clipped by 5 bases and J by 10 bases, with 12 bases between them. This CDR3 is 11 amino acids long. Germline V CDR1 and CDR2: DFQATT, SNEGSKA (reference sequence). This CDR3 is CSARTDSEQFF. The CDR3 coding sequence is TGCAGTGCTCGGACGGACTCCGAGCAGTTCTTC.

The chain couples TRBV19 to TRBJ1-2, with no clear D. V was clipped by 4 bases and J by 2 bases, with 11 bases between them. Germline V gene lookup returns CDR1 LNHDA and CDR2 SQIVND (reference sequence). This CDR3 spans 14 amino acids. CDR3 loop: CASSNPGRNYGYTF. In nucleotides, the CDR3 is TGTGCCAGTAGTAACCCTGGGAGGAACTATGGCTACACCTTC.

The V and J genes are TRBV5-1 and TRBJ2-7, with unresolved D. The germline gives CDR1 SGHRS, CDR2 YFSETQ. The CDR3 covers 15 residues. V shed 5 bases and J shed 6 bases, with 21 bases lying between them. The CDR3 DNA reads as TGCGCCAGCAGTATGCGCCCGGACCTAAACTCCGAGCAGTACTTC. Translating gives CASSMRPDLNSEQYF.

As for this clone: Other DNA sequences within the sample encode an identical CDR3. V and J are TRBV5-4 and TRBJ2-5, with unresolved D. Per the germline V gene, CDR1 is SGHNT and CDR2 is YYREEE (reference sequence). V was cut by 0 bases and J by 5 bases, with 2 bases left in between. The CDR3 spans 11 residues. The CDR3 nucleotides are TGTGCCAGCAGCTTGGCGGAGACCCAGTACTTC. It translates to CASSLAETQYF. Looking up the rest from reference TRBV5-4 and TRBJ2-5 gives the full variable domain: ETGVTQSPTHLIKTRGQQVTLRCSSQSGHNTVSWYQQALGQGPQFIFQYYREEENGRGNFPPRFSGLQFPNYSSELNVNALELDDSALYLCASSLAETQYFGPGTRLLVL.

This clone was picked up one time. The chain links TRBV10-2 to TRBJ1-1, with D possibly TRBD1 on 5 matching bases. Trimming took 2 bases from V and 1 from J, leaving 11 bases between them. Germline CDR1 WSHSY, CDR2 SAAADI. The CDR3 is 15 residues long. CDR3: CASSEGTGRNTEAFF. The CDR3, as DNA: TGCGCCAGCAGTGAGGGTACGGGACGGAACACTGAAGCTTTCTTT.

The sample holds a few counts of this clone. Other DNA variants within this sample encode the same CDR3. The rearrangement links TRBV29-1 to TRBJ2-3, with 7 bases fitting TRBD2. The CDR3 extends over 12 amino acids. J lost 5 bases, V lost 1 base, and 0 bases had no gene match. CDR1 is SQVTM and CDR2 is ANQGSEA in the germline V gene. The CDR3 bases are TGCAGCGTTGAAGTAGCGGGAGATACGCAGTATTTT. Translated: CSVEVAGDTQYF.

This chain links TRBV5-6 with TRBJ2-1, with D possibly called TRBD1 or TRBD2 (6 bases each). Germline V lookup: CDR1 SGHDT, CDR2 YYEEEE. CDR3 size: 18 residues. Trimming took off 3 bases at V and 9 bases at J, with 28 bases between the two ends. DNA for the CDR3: TGTGCCAGCAGCTCCTCAAACCGGGGGCCCACAGCTAGAAGTGAGCAGTTCTTC. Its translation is CASSSSNRGPTARSEQFF.

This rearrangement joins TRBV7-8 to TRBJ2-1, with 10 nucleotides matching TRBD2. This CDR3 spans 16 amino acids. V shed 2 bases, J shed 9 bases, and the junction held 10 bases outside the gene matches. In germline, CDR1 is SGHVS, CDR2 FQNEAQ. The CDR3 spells CASSLFRSGRAAEQFF. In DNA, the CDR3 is TGTGCCAGCAGCTTATTTCGCAGCGGGAGGGCCGCTGAGCAGTTCTTC.

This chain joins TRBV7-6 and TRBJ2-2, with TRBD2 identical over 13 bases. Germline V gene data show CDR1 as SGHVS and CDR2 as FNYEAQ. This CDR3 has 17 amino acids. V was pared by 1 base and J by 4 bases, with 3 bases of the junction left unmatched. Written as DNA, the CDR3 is TGTGCCAGCAGCTTAGGGGGACTAGCGGGATTCACCGGGGAGCTGTTTTTT. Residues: CASSLGGLAGFTGELFF. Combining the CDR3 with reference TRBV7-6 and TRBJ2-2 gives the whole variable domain GAGVSQSPRYKVTKRGQDVALRCDPISGHVSLYWYRQALGQGPEFLTYFNYEAQQDKSGLPNDRFSAERPEGSISTLTIQRTEQRDSAMYRCASSLGGLAGFTGELFFGEGSRLTVL.

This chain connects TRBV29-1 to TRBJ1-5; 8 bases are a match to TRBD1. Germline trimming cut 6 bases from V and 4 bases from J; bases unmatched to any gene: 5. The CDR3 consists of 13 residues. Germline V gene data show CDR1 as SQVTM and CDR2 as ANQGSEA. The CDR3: CSVTTGGNQPQHF. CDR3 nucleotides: TGCAGCGTGACCACAGGGGGAAATCAGCCCCAGCATTTT.

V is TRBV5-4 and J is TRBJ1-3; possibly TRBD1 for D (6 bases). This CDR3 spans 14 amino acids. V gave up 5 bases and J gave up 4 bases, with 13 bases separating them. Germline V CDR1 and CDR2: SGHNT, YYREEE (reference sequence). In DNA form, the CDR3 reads TGTGCCAGCAGGGCGGGGGGCTCCGGAAACACCATATATTTT. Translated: CASRAGGSGNTIYF.